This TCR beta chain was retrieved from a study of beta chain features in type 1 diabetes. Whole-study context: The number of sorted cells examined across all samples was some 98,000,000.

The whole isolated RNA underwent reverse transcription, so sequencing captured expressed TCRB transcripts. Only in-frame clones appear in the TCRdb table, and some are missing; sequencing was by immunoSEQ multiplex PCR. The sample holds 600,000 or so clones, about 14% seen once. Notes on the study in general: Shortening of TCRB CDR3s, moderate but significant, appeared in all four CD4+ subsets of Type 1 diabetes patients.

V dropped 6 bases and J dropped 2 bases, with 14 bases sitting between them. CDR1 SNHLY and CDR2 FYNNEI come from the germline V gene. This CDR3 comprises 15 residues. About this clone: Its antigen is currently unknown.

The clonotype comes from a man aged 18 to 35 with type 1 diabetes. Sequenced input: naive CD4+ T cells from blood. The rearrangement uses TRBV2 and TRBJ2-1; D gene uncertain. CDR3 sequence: CASSAEWETYNEQFF. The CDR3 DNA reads TGTGCCAGCAGCGCGGAGTGGGAAACCTACAATGAGCAGTTCTTC.